This TCR beta chain stems from a study of vaccination effects on CD4 cells after COVID-19. This table comes from immunoSEQ multiplex PCR, and its TCRdb copy is limited to in-frame clones, with some not included. The sample yields 25,000 to 35,000 clones, roughly 80% seen once. Peptide-pool stimulation followed by sequencing identified expanded antigen-specific CD4+ clonotypes in the ViraFEST assay. Having been cultured for ten to eleven days, the cells underwent CD4+ T cell isolation. Vaccine administered to participants consisted of two doses of either BNT162b2 or mRNA-1273. Concerning this clone itself: No antigen is known for it.

Germline V gives CDR1 MGHDK, CDR2 SYGVNS. Trimming stripped 3 bases from V and 1 base from J, with 13 bases between. This CDR3 is built from 16 residues. Here the sequenced sample was CD4+ T cells from PBMCs cultured with SARS-CoV-2 spike peptides, taken after COVID-19 vaccination. This chain joins TRBV25-1 and TRBJ1-3, with TRBD1 as a possible D gene (6 bases). The receptor comes from a human donor who received a COVID-19 vaccine. Some clones in this sample may be carry-over from other donors' samples. Here the CDR3 reads CASSDPRGPSGNTIYF. CDR3 sequence (DNA): TGTGCCAGCAGTGACCCCAGGGGCCCTTCTGGAAACACCATATATTTT.